This TCR beta chain was sequenced in a study of OX40 agonist ivuxolimab in advanced cancers. Study at large: Patients were treated with ivuxolimab, an agonistic anti-OX40 (CD134) antibody. Ivuxolimab, which patients received intravenously every 2 weeks, was dosed at 0.01 to 10 mg/kg. Treatment received earlier with anti-PD-1, anti-PD-L1 or anti-CTLA-4 agents was allowed, and approximately 44% had some.

V lost 2 bases, J lost 7 bases, and 11 bases lay in between. The CDR3 is 13 residues long. Germline loops: CDR1 MDHEN, CDR2 SYDVKM. This table comes from immunoSEQ multiplex PCR, and its TCRdb copy is limited to in-frame clones, with some not included. The sample yields about 51,000 clones, over 75% seen once. This TCR derives from an adult with an advanced solid tumor such as melanoma, head and neck, liver or kidney cancer. Sequencing was performed on CD4+ or CD8+ T cells sorted from blood, taken in a trial of the OX40 agonist ivuxolimab. The V and J genes are TRBV28 and TRBJ2-5; no clear D gene. Here the CDR3 DNA reads TGTGCCAGCAGTTTAACGGAACGTGGGACCCAGTACTTC. Protein sequence: CASSLTERGTQYF.